This entry describes one T cell receptor beta chain. Its antigen is unknown. The sample comes from a study of blood T cells in healthy people across ages. CDR1 MNHEY and CDR2 SMNVEV come from the germline V gene (reference sequence). V trimming: 5 bases; J trimming: 3 bases; junction bases outside the gene matches: 8. CDR3 size: 15 residues. A sample-barcoded 5' primer and a J-beta primer mix were used in a second PCR of about 7 to 11 cycles. Every cDNA was tagged by a template-switch adaptor with 12 random nucleotides. TCRdb used MiXCR to reprocess the 5' RACE reads, holding one entry per CDR3 protein. The sample includes 450,000 to 700,000 distinct CDR3 sequences, 25% to 30% of them seen just once. Donor samples were obtained from healthy Caucasian individuals from Russia, aged about 6 to 100. Study results and caveats: A conclusive naive versus antigen-experienced comparison was prevented by the unsorted PBMCs.

The V call is TRBV27, the J call TRBJ2-5; 8 bases line up with TRBD1. Sequences were obtained from blood. This TCR was sampled from a woman in her 70s in good health. In DNA, the CDR3 is TGTGCCAGCAGTCGTCGACAGGGGAGAGAAGAGACCCAGTACTTC. Translation gives CASSRRQGREETQYF.